The clone carrying this T cell receptor beta chain was detected ten times or more. The data stem from a study of CD8 T cells in ankylosing spondylitis. TCRdb re-derived calls from the 5' RACE reads in MiXCR, one entry per CDR3 protein. The data show some 120,000 distinct CDR3 sequences, with about 7% seen just once and more than 10% held by the top ten. This TCR was sampled from a male donor with ankylosing spondylitis or in good health (not recorded which). Specimen: blood, either unsorted or a sorted T cell fraction (not recorded which).

The CDR3, as DNA: TGCGCCAGCAGCTTGATCGGGGGGAGCACTGAAGCTTTCTTT. Its protein product is CASSLIGGSTEAFF. The V call is TRBV5-1, the J call TRBJ1-1, with D perhaps TRBD1 (5 bases). There are 14 residues in the CDR3. The V end was cut by 1 base, the J end by 4 bases, with 11 bases between. Looked up from germline, CDR1 is SGHRS and CDR2 is YFSETQ.